This passage covers 19 T cell receptor beta chains from one sample sequenced in a study of T cells after posttransplantation cyclophosphamide. Measured with immunoSEQ multiplex PCR; TCRdb has only the in-frame clones, and not every one. Of some 66,000 clones in the sample, around 93% were seen once. Sequenced sample: PBMCs. The source is a woman aged 25 to 39 in good health and a related stem cell transplant donor.

Here the CDR3 reads CASSARADHSGANVLTF. CDR3 DNA: TGTGCCAGCAGTGCCAGGGCCGACCACTCTGGGGCCAACGTCCTGACTTTC. The chain joins TRBV6-1 to TRBJ2-6; possibly TRBD1 for D (5 bases). Trimming stripped 4 bases from V and 0 bases from J, with 13 bases between. Germline V lookup: CDR1 MNHNS, CDR2 SASEGT. The CDR3 spans 17 residues.

The rearrangement uses TRBV19 and TRBJ2-2; 10 nucleotides agree with TRBD2. V lost 4 bases, J lost 9 bases, and 14 bases stayed unmatched. CDR3 length: 17 residues. CDR1 is LNHDA, CDR2 SQIVND, per germline (reference sequence). The CDR3 region is CASSSESGGARVRELFF. CDR3 nucleotides: TGTGCCAGTAGTAGTGAAAGCGGGGGGGCCAGAGTTAGGGAGCTGTTTTTT.

The rearrangement uses TRBV30 and TRBJ1-5, with no clear D. V was cut by 2 bases and J by 4 bases, with 9 bases left in between. CDR3 size: 13 residues. The V gene's germline CDR1 is GTSNPN and CDR2 SVGIG (reference sequence). The DNA for the CDR3 is TGTGCCTGGAGTCGGGCGGAGAATCAGCCCCAGCATTTT. This translates into CAWSRAENQPQHF.

This clone came up once. The chain carries TRBV6-5 and TRBJ1-1; 7 nucleotides align to TRBD1. Germline values: CDR1 MNHEY, CDR2 SVGAGI. The CDR3 has 12 residues. Unmatched junction bases numbered 8, after V lost 7 bases and J lost 9 bases. CDR3 sequence (DNA): TGTGCCAGCAACCAATCGGACAGGAAAGCTTTCTTT. This gives the protein CASNQSDRKAFF.

This chain uses TRBV4-3 with TRBJ2-3, with TRBD1 as a possible D gene (6 bases). The germline V gene has CDR1 LGHNA and CDR2 YSLEER. Trimming removed 4 bases at V and 3 bases at J, with 14 bases between. The CDR3 runs to 15 residues. This CDR3 is CASSPTQGETDTQYF. The DNA for the CDR3 is TGCGCCAGCAGCCCAACACAGGGTGAGACAGATACGCAGTATTTT.

The rearrangement uses TRBV19 and TRBJ2-7; 10 positions match TRBD1. This CDR3 region has 14 residues. CDR1 is LNHDA and CDR2 is SQIVND in the germline V gene (reference sequence). With V trimmed by 8 bases and J by 1 base, 5 bases remained unmatched. The CDR3 sequence: CASRGTGVSYEQYF. CDR3 in DNA: TGTGCCAGTCGGGGGACAGGGGTTTCCTACGAGCAGTACTTC.

CDR3 sequence: CATSRGGQGGDYGYTF. Written as DNA, the CDR3 is TGTGCCACCAGCAGAGGGGGACAGGGGGGGGACTATGGCTACACCTTC. V gene TRBV15 combines with J gene TRBJ1-2; 11 positions match TRBD1. This CDR3 has 16 residues. V lost 1 base and J lost 3; bases outside the gene matches: 4. CDR1 LNHNV and CDR2 YYDKDF come from the germline V gene (reference sequence).

The sample holds one count of this clone. This same CDR3 is encoded by further DNA sequences in the sample. The chain employs TRBV29-1 and TRBJ1-2, with D uncertain. CDR3 size: 9 residues. V lost 3 bases, J lost 8 bases, and 4 bases lay in between. The germline V gene has CDR1 SQVTM and CDR2 ANQGSEA. The CDR3 DNA is TGCAGCGTTGAGGAGGGCTACACCTTC. It codes for CSVEEGYTF.

This clone occurred once. The chain combines TRBV6-5 with TRBJ2-7; D may correspond to TRBD1 or TRBD2 (5 bases each). The CDR3 length is 15 residues. The germline V and J ends were trimmed by 3 bases and 4 bases, with 16 bases remaining between them. Germline lookup yields CDR1 MNHEY and CDR2 SVGAGI. CDR3 in DNA: TGTGCCAGCAGTTATGCGATGGGACGGAGTTACGAGCAGTACTTC. It specifies CASSYAMGRSYEQYF.

This clone appeared a single time. V gene TRBV6-1 combines with J gene TRBJ2-3, with TRBD2 identical over 8 bases. The junction had 7 bases not matched to a gene; V was cut back by 8 bases and J by 3 bases. The CDR3 spans 14 residues. Germline V gene sequence: CDR1 MNHNS, CDR2 SASEGT. CDR3 protein: CASESGGATDTQYF. Written as DNA, the CDR3 is TGTGCCAGCGAATCCGGGGGGGCTACAGATACGCAGTATTTT.

The CDR3 coding sequence is TGTGCCAGCAGCTTAGAGAAGGTCTCCTATAATTCACCCCTCCACTTT. This codes for CASSLEKVSYNSPLHF. V and J are TRBV7-8 and TRBJ1-6; no clear D. The V gene lost 1 base and the J gene lost 0 bases, with 7 bases spanning the gap. Germline CDR1 reads SGHVS; CDR2 reads FQNEAQ. The CDR3 spans 16 residues.

This chain uses TRBV25-1 with TRBJ2-3, with TRBD1 matching 7 bases. The ends lost 3 bases at V and 3 bases at J; junction bases unmatched: 3. Germline V gene lookup returns CDR1 MGHDK and CDR2 SYGVNS. The CDR3 runs 14 residues. The CDR3 region has the DNA TGTGCCAGCAGTGACTGGGACAGTACAGATACGCAGTATTTT. Amino acid sequence: CASSDWDSTDTQYF.

The chain employs TRBV7-9 and TRBJ2-7; unclear D gene. With 1 base removed from V and 6 bases from J, the gap between germline ends came to 13 bases. The CDR3 has 14 amino acids. In germline, CDR1 is SEHNR, CDR2 FQNEAQ (reference sequence). The CDR3 sequence is CASSLVITGSEQYF. In nucleotides, the CDR3 is TGTGCCAGCAGCTTAGTCATAACCGGATCCGAGCAGTACTTC.

J is TRBJ2-6 and V is TRBV27, with D perhaps matching TRBD1 (6 bases). Germline CDR1 MNHEY, CDR2 SMNVEV (reference sequence). There are 18 residues in the CDR3. Deletions cut 5 bases from V and 2 bases from J, with 19 bases between. This CDR3 reads CASSPLGGWDTGANVLTF. As DNA, the CDR3 is TGTGCCAGCAGTCCTCTAGGGGGTTGGGATACTGGGGCCAACGTCCTGACTTTC.

This chain links TRBV27 with TRBJ1-3, with D unresolved. CDR1 and CDR2 from the germline V gene are MNHEY and SMNVEV (reference sequence). The V end was cut by 5 bases, the J end by 0 bases, with 8 bases between. The CDR3 contains 14 residues. CDR3 amino acids: CASSQLSSGNTIYF. CDR3 in DNA: TGTGCCAGCAGTCAGTTGAGCTCTGGAAACACCATATATTTT.

The gene calls are TRBV6-5 and TRBJ1-4, with TRBD1 identical over 7 bases. Germline CDR1 and CDR2: MNHEY and SVGAGI. The CDR3 is 14 residues long. The junction had 1 base not matched to a gene; V was cut back by 6 bases and J by 0 bases. CDR3 nucleotides: TGTGCCAGCAGGGGACAGTCAACTAATGAAAAACTGTTTTTT. It encodes CASRGQSTNEKLFF.

The J gene is TRBJ2-2, the V gene TRBV7-6; 7 bases fit TRBD2. The trim removed 5 bases at V and 5 bases at J, leaving 2 bases unmatched. Germline loops: CDR1 SGHVS, CDR2 FNYEAQ. The CDR3 sequence is 13 residues long. CDR3 region: CASSPGGTGELFF. CDR3 sequence (DNA): TGTGCCAGCAGCCCCGGGGGGACCGGGGAGCTGTTTTTT. Together with reference TRBV7-6 and TRBJ2-2, the CDR3 gives the full variable domain: GAGVSQSPRYKVTKRGQDVALRCDPISGHVSLYWYRQALGQGPEFLTYFNYEAQQDKSGLPNDRFSAERPEGSISTLTIQRTEQRDSAMYRCASSPGGTGELFFGEGSRLTVL.

The gene calls are TRBV5-5 and TRBJ1-6; D uncertain. This CDR3 is 16 amino acids long. V lost 4 bases and J 2 bases, leaving 13 bases between the germline ends. Looked up from germline, CDR1 is SGHKS and CDR2 is YYEKEE (reference sequence). CDR3 nucleotides: TGTGCCAGCAGCCCGGCCGCAAGGGCCTATAATTCACCCCTCCACTTT. Its translation is CASSPAARAYNSPLHF.

The V and J genes are TRBV10-3 and TRBJ2-7; possible D gene TRBD1, 6 bases. The V gene's germline CDR1 is ENHRY and CDR2 SYGVKD. Between the trimmed V and J ends, which lost 8 bases and 0 bases, there was a span of 11 bases. This CDR3 region has 13 residues. The CDR3 coding sequence is TGTGCCATCCGGGACAACCTCTCCTACGAGCAGTACTTC. It codes for CAIRDNLSYEQYF.